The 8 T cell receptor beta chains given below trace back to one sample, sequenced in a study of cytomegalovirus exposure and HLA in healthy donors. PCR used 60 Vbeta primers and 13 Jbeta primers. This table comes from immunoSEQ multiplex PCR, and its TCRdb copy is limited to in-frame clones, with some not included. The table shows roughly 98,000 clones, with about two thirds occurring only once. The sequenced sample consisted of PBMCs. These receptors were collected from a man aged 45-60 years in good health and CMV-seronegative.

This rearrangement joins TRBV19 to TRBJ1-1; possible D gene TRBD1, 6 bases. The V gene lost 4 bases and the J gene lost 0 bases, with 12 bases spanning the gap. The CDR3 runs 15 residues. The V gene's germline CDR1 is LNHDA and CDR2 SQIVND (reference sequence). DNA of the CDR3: TGTGCCAGTAGTACCCCCGGGACACTGAACACTGAAGCTTTCTTT. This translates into CASSTPGTLNTEAFF.

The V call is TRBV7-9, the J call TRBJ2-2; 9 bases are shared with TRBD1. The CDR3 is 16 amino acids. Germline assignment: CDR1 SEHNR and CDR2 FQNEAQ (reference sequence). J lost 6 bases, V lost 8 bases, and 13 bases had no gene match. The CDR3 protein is CASYLVNRGRSGELFF. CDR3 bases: TGTGCCAGCTATTTGGTCAACAGGGGGCGGTCCGGGGAGCTGTTTTTT.

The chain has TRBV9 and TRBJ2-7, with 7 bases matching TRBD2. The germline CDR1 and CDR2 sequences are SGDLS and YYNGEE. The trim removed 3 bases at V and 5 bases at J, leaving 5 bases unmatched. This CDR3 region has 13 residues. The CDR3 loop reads CASSEWGGDEQYF. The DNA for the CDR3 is TGTGCCAGCAGCGAATGGGGGGGGGACGAGCAGTACTTC.

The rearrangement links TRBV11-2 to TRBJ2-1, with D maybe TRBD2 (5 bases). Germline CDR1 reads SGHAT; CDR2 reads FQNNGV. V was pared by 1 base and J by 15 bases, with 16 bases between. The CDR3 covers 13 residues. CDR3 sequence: CASSLGVADRGFF. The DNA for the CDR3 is TGTGCCAGCAGCTTAGGTGTGGCGGACCGGGGGTTCTTC. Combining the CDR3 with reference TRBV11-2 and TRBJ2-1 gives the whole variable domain EAGVAQSPRYKIIEKRQSVAFWCNPISGHATLYWYQQILGQGPKLLIQFQNNGVVDDSQLPKDRFSAERLKGVDSTLKIQPAKLEDSAVYLCASSLGVADRGFFGPGTRLTVL.

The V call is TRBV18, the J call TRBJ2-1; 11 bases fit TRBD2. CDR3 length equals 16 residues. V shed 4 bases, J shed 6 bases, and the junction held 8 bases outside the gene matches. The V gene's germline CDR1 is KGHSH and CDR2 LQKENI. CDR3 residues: CASSLNSGRASNEQFF. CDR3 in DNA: TGTGCCAGCTCACTAAATAGCGGGAGGGCCTCCAATGAGCAGTTCTTC. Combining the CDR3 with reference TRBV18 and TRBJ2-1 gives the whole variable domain NAGVMQNPRHLVRRRGQEARLRCSPMKGHSHVYWYRQLPEEGLKFMVYLQKENIIDESGMPKERFSAEFPKEGPSILRIQQVVRGDSAAYFCASSLNSGRASNEQFFGPGTRLTVL.

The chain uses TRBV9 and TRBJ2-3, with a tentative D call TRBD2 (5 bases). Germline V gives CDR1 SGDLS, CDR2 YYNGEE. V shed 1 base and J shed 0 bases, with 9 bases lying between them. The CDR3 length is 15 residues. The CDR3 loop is CASSVSGTSTDTQYF. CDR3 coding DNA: TGTGCCAGCAGCGTAAGCGGTACTAGCACAGATACGCAGTATTTT.

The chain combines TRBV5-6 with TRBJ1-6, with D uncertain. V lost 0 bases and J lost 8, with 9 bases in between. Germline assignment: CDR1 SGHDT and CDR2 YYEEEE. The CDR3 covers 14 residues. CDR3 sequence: CASSLGPGDSPLHF. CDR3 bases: TGTGCCAGCAGCTTGGGCCCTGGAGATTCACCCCTCCACTTT.

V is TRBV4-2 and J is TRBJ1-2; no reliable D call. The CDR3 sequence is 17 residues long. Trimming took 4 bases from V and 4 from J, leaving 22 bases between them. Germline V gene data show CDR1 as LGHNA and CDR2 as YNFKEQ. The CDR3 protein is CASSPSPAGENFYGYTF. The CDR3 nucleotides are TGTGCCAGCAGCCCGTCTCCCGCGGGAGAGAATTTCTATGGCTACACCTTC.